These 6 T cell receptor beta chains came from one sample sequenced in a study of monozygotic twins with inflammatory bowel disease. For each CDR3 protein, TCRdb gives one entry from its re-call of the 5' RACE reads, without DNA. Across some 200,000 distinct CDR3 sequences, the top ten clones capture more than 7.5% of the sample. Sequencing was carried out using blood. The receptors stem from a human donor with ulcerative colitis or Crohn's disease, or a healthy co-twin of an affected twin (not recorded which).

This chain joins TRBV7-8 and TRBJ2-2; TCRdb indicates TRBD1, and absent DNA this call remains unverified. CDR3 length equals 18 residues. Germline lookup yields CDR1 SGHVS and CDR2 FQNEAQ. The CDR3 spells CASSLIFGGPGNTGELFF. The variable domain in full, with the rest retrieved from reference TRBV7-8 and TRBJ2-2, is GAGVSQSPRYKVAKRGQDVALRCDPISGHVSLFWYQQALGQGPEFLTYFQNEAQLDKSGLPSDRFFAERPEGSVSTLKIQRTQQEDSAVYLCASSLIFGGPGNTGELFFGEGSRLTVL.

The rearrangement links TRBV20-1 to TRBJ2-7; TCRdb picks TRBD2, but there is no DNA to check that call. This CDR3 is built from 16 residues. Germline V lookup: CDR1 DFQATT, CDR2 SNEGSKA (reference sequence). The CDR3 loop is CSARDPASEAAYEQYF.

The rearrangement uses TRBV7-9 and TRBJ2-3; TCRdb's assignment of TRBD1 cannot be checked, as there is no DNA. CDR1 is SEHNR, CDR2 FQNEAQ, per germline (reference sequence). The CDR3 sequence is 15 residues long. CDR3 residues: CASSIGGTVTDTQYF.

V and J are TRBV5-6 and TRBJ1-4. CDR1 is SGHDT and CDR2 is YYEEEE in the germline V gene. The CDR3 has 12 amino acids. The CDR3 is CASSLGAGKLFF.

V is TRBV20-1 and J is TRBJ1-4; checking the TCRdb D call of TRBD1 is not possible without DNA. There are 16 residues in the CDR3. CDR1 and CDR2 (germline): DFQATT, SNEGSKA (reference sequence). CDR3 amino acids: CSASPGYRGANEKLFF.

The CDR3 here is CASSWTPNSPLHF. V gene TRBV27 combines with J gene TRBJ1-6. This CDR3 spans 13 amino acids. Germline loops: CDR1 MNHEY, CDR2 SMNVEV (reference sequence).